These T cell receptor beta chains were read from a single sample in a study of cytomegalovirus exposure and HLA in healthy donors. Clones were read by immunoSEQ multiplex PCR, and TCRdb kept only the in-frame ones, dropping some. This table has 150,000 to 200,000 clones, 84% appearing once. Sequences were obtained from PBMCs. These receptors originate from a man between 18 and 35 years old in good health and CMV-seronegative. Both conserved end residues are part of each CDR3. The order of the fields is CDR3 protein, clone size, J gene, CDR3 length, V gene. The size of a clone is reported for some rows only, either as once, few or many, or as a class for expanded clones.

CDR3 protein: CASSLYGGKDYEQYF
clone size: once
J gene: NA
CDR3 length: 15
V gene: TRBV7-3

CDR3 protein: CASALGNTYEQYF
clone size: NA
J gene: TRBJ2-7
CDR3 length: 13
V gene: TRBV2

CDR3 protein: CASSLAGTGDTEAFF
clone size: NA
J gene: TRBJ1-1
CDR3 length: 15
V gene: TRBV28

CDR3 protein: CASSPDLRTEAFF
clone size: NA
J gene: TRBJ1-1
CDR3 length: 13
V gene: TRBV18

CDR3 protein: CASSIRTLRQPQHF
clone size: NA
J gene: TRBJ1-5
CDR3 length: 14
V gene: TRBV19

CDR3 protein: CASSQAGTGGKNEKLFF
clone size: NA
J gene: TRBJ1-4
CDR3 length: 17
V gene: TRBV4-1

CDR3 protein: CASGGSGTQYF
clone size: once
J gene: TRBJ2-5
CDR3 length: 11
V gene: TRBV6-5

CDR3 protein: CASSLEAGEKGEKLFF
clone size: NA
J gene: TRBJ1-4
CDR3 length: 16
V gene: TRBV7-9

CDR3 protein: CASRYRGRSGTNEKLFF
clone size: NA
J gene: TRBJ1-4
CDR3 length: 17
V gene: TRBV19

CDR3 protein: CASSQEAGTPTPKNIQYF
clone size: NA
J gene: TRBJ2-4
CDR3 length: 18
V gene: TRBV4-1

CDR3 protein: CASSFSGASFF
clone size: NA
J gene: TRBJ2-1
CDR3 length: 11
V gene: TRBV27

CDR3 protein: CASSVTLAANTGELFF
clone size: NA
J gene: TRBJ2-2
CDR3 length: 16
V gene: TRBV9

CDR3 protein: CASSHSGTGEAYEQYF
clone size: once
J gene: TRBJ2-7
CDR3 length: 16
V gene: TRBV4-3

CDR3 protein: CASSSIQTGKNTGELFF
clone size: NA
J gene: TRBJ2-2
CDR3 length: 17
V gene: TRBV4-1

CDR3 protein: CASSAGTDYGYTF
clone size: few
J gene: TRBJ1-2
CDR3 length: 13
V gene: TRBV18

CDR3 protein: CASSATGGRNSPLHF
clone size: few
J gene: TRBJ1-6
CDR3 length: 15
V gene: TRBV9

CDR3 protein: CASSGQGLYGYTF
clone size: NA
J gene: TRBJ1-2
CDR3 length: 13
V gene: TRBV6-5

CDR3 protein: CASSPTSGQVMNTEAFF
clone size: once
J gene: TRBJ1-1
CDR3 length: 17
V gene: TRBV18

CDR3 protein: CASSKQGNEQYF
clone size: NA
J gene: NA
CDR3 length: 12
V gene: TRBV7-9

CDR3 protein: CASSSQGAKNEQYF
clone size: NA
J gene: TRBJ2-7
CDR3 length: 14
V gene: TRBV11-2

CDR3 protein: CASSVQGRTGELFF
clone size: once
J gene: TRBJ2-2
CDR3 length: 14
V gene: TRBV9

CDR3 protein: CASSSGGTGELFF
clone size: NA
J gene: TRBJ2-2
CDR3 length: 13
V gene: TRBV5-4

CDR3 protein: CASSSRQGKLFF
clone size: NA
J gene: TRBJ1-4
CDR3 length: 12
V gene: TRBV13

CDR3 protein: CASSFGSGTGIRDTQYF
clone size: NA
J gene: TRBJ2-3
CDR3 length: 17
V gene: TRBV7-9

CDR3 protein: CASSPKAREGPGELFF
clone size: once
J gene: TRBJ2-2
CDR3 length: 16
V gene: TRBV5-4

CDR3 protein: CASSELTSTDTQYF
clone size: NA
J gene: TRBJ2-3
CDR3 length: 14
V gene: TRBV6-1

CDR3 protein: CASKATGMNTEAFF
clone size: NA
J gene: TRBJ1-1
CDR3 length: 14
V gene: TRBV2

CDR3 protein: CASSWDRGFEAFF
clone size: once
J gene: TRBJ1-1
CDR3 length: 13
V gene: TRBV19

CDR3 protein: CASSVNRGAGSPLHF
clone size: NA
J gene: TRBJ1-6
CDR3 length: 15
V gene: TRBV9

CDR3 protein: CASSYSAATMNTEAFF
clone size: NA
J gene: TRBJ1-1
CDR3 length: 16
V gene: TRBV6-5

CDR3 protein: CASSLLGTSGGALTGELFF
clone size: NA
J gene: TRBJ2-2
CDR3 length: 19
V gene: TRBV27

CDR3 protein: CASSTDRLFYNEQFF
clone size: NA
J gene: TRBJ2-1
CDR3 length: 15
V gene: TRBV6-6

CDR3 protein: CASTGEADTQYF
clone size: NA
J gene: TRBJ2-3
CDR3 length: 12
V gene: TRBV28

CDR3 protein: CASSSGAHYEKLFF
clone size: NA
J gene: TRBJ1-4
CDR3 length: 14
V gene: TRBV28

CDR3 protein: CASSSTGQVNQPQHF
clone size: NA
J gene: TRBJ1-5
CDR3 length: 15
V gene: TRBV7-2

CDR3 protein: CASSHRQGRTYEQYF
clone size: NA
J gene: TRBJ2-7
CDR3 length: 15
V gene: TRBV28

CDR3 protein: CASRKPPADTQYF
clone size: NA
J gene: TRBJ2-3
CDR3 length: 13
V gene: TRBV19

CDR3 protein: CASSDGGYTSTNEKLFF
clone size: NA
J gene: TRBJ1-4
CDR3 length: 17
V gene: TRBV2

CDR3 protein: CASSLLPGQGLTGELFF
clone size: NA
J gene: TRBJ2-2
CDR3 length: 17
V gene: TRBV11-2

CDR3 protein: CASSRTDTNEKLFF
clone size: NA
J gene: TRBJ1-4
CDR3 length: 14
V gene: TRBV4-1

CDR3 protein: CASSGSLRELFF
clone size: NA
J gene: TRBJ2-2
CDR3 length: 12
V gene: TRBV6-6

CDR3 protein: CASSLRGHQETQYF
clone size: NA
J gene: TRBJ2-5
CDR3 length: 14
V gene: TRBV28

CDR3 protein: CASSRGRGGSYEQYF
clone size: once
J gene: TRBJ2-7
CDR3 length: 15
V gene: TRBV4-3

CDR3 protein: CASSLTGGGINEQFF
clone size: once
J gene: TRBJ2-1
CDR3 length: 15
V gene: TRBV19

CDR3 protein: CASSLDRGEQYF
clone size: NA
J gene: TRBJ2-7
CDR3 length: 12
V gene: TRBV7-3

CDR3 protein: CASSLEFSNGETQYF
clone size: NA
J gene: TRBJ2-5
CDR3 length: 15
V gene: TRBV5-4

CDR3 protein: CASIRGGNEQFF
clone size: few
J gene: TRBJ2-1
CDR3 length: 12
V gene: TRBV2

CDR3 protein: CASSPGQGDEKLFF
clone size: NA
J gene: TRBJ1-4
CDR3 length: 14
V gene: TRBV2

CDR3 protein: CASSEQGTTYTEAFF
clone size: NA
J gene: TRBJ1-1
CDR3 length: 15
V gene: TRBV2

CDR3 protein: CASSPAQPYEQYF
clone size: NA
J gene: TRBJ2-7
CDR3 length: 13
V gene: TRBV18

CDR3 protein: CASRNGNSGANVLTF
clone size: few
J gene: TRBJ2-6
CDR3 length: 15
V gene: TRBV7-3

CDR3 protein: CASSSGSPSYEQYF
clone size: NA
J gene: TRBJ2-7
CDR3 length: 14
V gene: TRBV7-3

CDR3 protein: CASSLEQSIGGELFF
clone size: NA
J gene: TRBJ2-2
CDR3 length: 15
V gene: TRBV5-6

CDR3 protein: CSVSTPSPTTYEQYF
clone size: once
J gene: TRBJ2-7
CDR3 length: 15
V gene: TRBV29-1

CDR3 protein: CASNEQGTYNSPLHF
clone size: NA
J gene: TRBJ1-6
CDR3 length: 15
V gene: TRBV6-6

CDR3 protein: CASSVAGTRTDTQYF
clone size: NA
J gene: TRBJ2-3
CDR3 length: 15
V gene: TRBV9

CDR3 protein: CASSEMGQVNTEAFF
clone size: NA
J gene: TRBJ1-1
CDR3 length: 15
V gene: TRBV10-1

CDR3 protein: CASSLDGRGQGEQYF
clone size: NA
J gene: TRBJ2-7
CDR3 length: 15
V gene: TRBV28

CDR3 protein: CAGAGQRNTEAFF
clone size: NA
J gene: TRBJ1-1
CDR3 length: 13
V gene: TRBV6-6